This is a list of T cell receptor beta chains from one sample in a study of early T cells in non-severe SARS-CoV-2 infection. TCRdb processed the 5' RACE reads anew with MiXCR; each CDR3 protein has one entry. The sample includes 30,000 to 40,000 distinct CDR3 sequences, roughly 5% seen only once; the top ten take 16%. The sample taken for sequencing was whole blood. The receptors originated from an adult who was a healthcare worker with PCR-confirmed SARS-CoV-2 infection or an uninfected control (not recorded which). Both conserved end residues are part of each CDR3.

TRBJ2-4 TRBV10-2 CASLEPGRTIQYF
TRBJ2-1 TRBV20-1 CSAPLGGSSYNEQFF
TRBJ1-3 TRBV29-1 CSGYAGNTIYF
TRBJ2-7 TRBV12-3/TRBV12-4 CASRPDRGLIYVQYF
TRBJ2-3 TRBV15 CATSRDTGGQEDTQYF
TRBJ1-6 TRBV6-1 CASSEVAMTSPLHF
TRBJ2-5 TRBV20-1 CSASLGETQYF
TRBJ2-5 TRBV20-1 CSAVLRLGQETQYF
TRBJ1-1 TRBV6-2/TRBV6-3 CASRNRENTEAFF
TRBJ2-1 TRBV9 CASSARGQGANEQFF
TRBJ1-3 TRBV6-6 CASSDSGTGTGNTIYF
TRBJ1-1 TRBV6-6 CASRRPVNTEAFF
TRBJ2-5 TRBV12-3/TRBV12-4 CASSLSGYTLEKTQYF
TRBJ1-5 TRBV6-6 CASSYGQGYNQPQHF
TRBJ2-3 TRBV20-1 CSASTQLESTDTQYF
TRBJ2-3 TRBV20-1 CSGIRGWNTDTQYF
TRBJ1-1 TRBV30 CAWSPGGDTEAFF
TRBJ2-1 TRBV10-1 CASSGSSGGAHRFF
TRBJ1-2 TRBV7-2 CASSYPENYGYTF
TRBJ2-1 TRBV20-1 CSASATGDYNEQFF
TRBJ2-2 TRBV24-1 CATSDTGTGTGELFF
TRBJ2-2 TRBV7-2 CASSQREMLTGELFF
TRBJ1-1 TRBV5-4 CASSQLGQGGLEAFF
TRBJ1-2 TRBV20-1 CSAERRSYGYTF
TRBJ1-1 TRBV18 CASSPGQGVGTEAFF
TRBJ2-2 TRBV12-3/TRBV12-4 CASSRGPNTGELFF
TRBJ1-1 TRBV20-1 CSAEDRVGNTEAFF
TRBJ2-1 TRBV24-1 CATSDPGYNEQFF
TRBJ1-4 TRBV5-1 CASSPDGTRITNEKLFF
TRBJ2-5 TRBV7-9 CASSLPTGFQETQYF
TRBJ1-5 TRBV4-1 CASSPWTGSQPQHF
TRBJ2-1 TRBV30 CAWTDGPIYNEQFF
TRBJ2-3 TRBV4-1 CASSRPRTGETDTQYF
TRBJ1-5 TRBV7-8 CASSLQAGYSNQPQHF
TRBJ2-7 TRBV4-1 CASSQVQGSSYEQYF
TRBJ1-3 TRBV7-6 CASSLQQGLSGNTIYF
TRBJ1-1 TRBV5-6 CASNRRTLSTEAFF
TRBJ2-1 TRBV19 CASSIRGLAGVEQFF
TRBJ1-5 TRBV15 CATGFIDQPQHF
TRBJ1-1 TRBV3-1 CASRPGTAPEAFF
TRBJ1-6 TRBV7-6 CASSSTRQDSPLHF
TRBJ2-7 TRBV12-3/TRBV12-4 CASSLDESYEQYF
TRBJ2-7 TRBV12-3/TRBV12-4 CASSLELIPEQYF
TRBJ1-6 TRBV7-3 CASSPRFNSPLHF
TRBJ1-3 TRBV29-1 CSVGNSGNTIYF
TRBJ2-2 TRBV24-1 CATRDDTGELFF
TRBJ2-1 TRBV4-2 CASSIGGQTYNEQFF
TRBJ2-1 TRBV29-1 CSVEVRRLSSYNEQFF
TRBJ2-7 TRBV2 CASRRGGTYEQYF
TRBJ1-1 TRBV2 CASSTGFTEAFF
TRBJ1-1 TRBV29-1 CSVELRVSTEAFF
TRBJ2-1 TRBV7-9 CASSLGSGGNEQFF